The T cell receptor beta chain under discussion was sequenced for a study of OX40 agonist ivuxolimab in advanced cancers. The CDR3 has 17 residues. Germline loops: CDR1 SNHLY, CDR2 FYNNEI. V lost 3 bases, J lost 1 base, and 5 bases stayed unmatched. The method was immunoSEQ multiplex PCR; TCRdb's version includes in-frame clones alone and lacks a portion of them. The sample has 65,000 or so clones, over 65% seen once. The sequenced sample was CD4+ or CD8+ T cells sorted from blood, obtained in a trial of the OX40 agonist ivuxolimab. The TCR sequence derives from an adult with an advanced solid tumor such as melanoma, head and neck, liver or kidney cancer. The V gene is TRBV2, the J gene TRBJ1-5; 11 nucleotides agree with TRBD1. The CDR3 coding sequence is TGTGCCAGCAGTGAGGGACAGGGGGTTAAGAGCAATCAGCCCCAGCATTTT. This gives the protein CASSEGQGVKSNQPQHF.